This TCR beta chain was sequenced during a study of STAT3 mutations in large granular lymphocyte leukemia. Study conclusions and caveats: At least one immunodominant TCR beta clonotype appeared in every T-cell large granular lymphocyte leukemia patient.

Some clones are missing from TCRdb's copy, which holds only in-frame ones; the method was immunoSEQ multiplex PCR. The sample has approximately 8,000 clones, around 92% seen once; the top ten hold more than 40%. A word on this clone: Its antigen is not identified.

Germline CDR1 SGHAT, CDR2 FQNNGV. The length of the CDR3 is 16 residues. Germline trimming cut 5 bases from V and 0 bases from J; bases unmatched to any gene: 8. The chain links TRBV11-2 to TRBJ2-7; 9 bases are a match to TRBD1. The origin of this receptor is a man aged 45-60 years with T-cell large granular lymphocyte leukemia. Some clones in this sample may be carry-over from other donors' samples. The sample taken for sequencing was peripheral blood mononuclear cells. In DNA, the CDR3 is TGTGCCAGCAGCCCCCGGACAGGGGCCAGCTCCTACGAGCAGTACTTC. Translation: CASSPRTGASSYEQYF.